This T cell receptor beta chain was obtained from a study of T cell responses to AZD1222 COVID-19 vaccine. Across the study: Second-dose recipients at about 4 or about 12 weeks were treated as one pooled group.

Method: immunoSEQ multiplex PCR; TCRdb's copy keeps in-frame clones and lacks some. The sample holds roughly 100,000 clones; roughly 90% are singletons and the top ten take approximately 1.3%. CDR1 and CDR2 (germline): LGHNA, YNFKEQ. The CDR3 extends over 16 amino acids. Trimming cost V 3 bases and J 10 bases; bases outside gene matches: 9. This clone was seen a single time. Its antigen is not known. Whole-study results and caveats: Nearly half of the spike-specific TCRs reportedly recognize variant regions that carry no mutations. Only five or six people who got AZD1222 tested seropositive at baseline.

The V and J genes are TRBV4-2 and TRBJ2-1, with 13 nucleotides matching TRBD2. Source: peripheral blood, taken on day 0 of AZD1222 vaccination. The TCR originated in an adult in good health. CDR3 loop: CASSHLTSGRALEQFF. Written as DNA, the CDR3 is TGTGCCAGCAGCCACCTTACTAGCGGGAGGGCGTTGGAGCAGTTCTTC.